This is a list of T cell receptor beta chains from one sample in a study of control samples from healthy donors and cancer patients. Repertoires were generated with immunoSEQ multiplex PCR, while TCRdb's copy carries only in-frame clones and drops some. The sample yields about 130,000 clones, 85% to 95% seen once. The specimen was blood. Source of these receptors: a man younger than 35 in good health. Each CDR3 is given with its conserved first and last residue. A D gene is named only where the DNA matches it firmly. The listing skips clone size in some rows; elsewhere it reads once, few, many or a size class.

>TRBJ1-5|TRBD1|few|TRBV19
TGTGCCAGTAGTATTCAGGGGGAGTCCCAGCCCCAGCATTTT
CASSIQGESQPQHF
>TRBJ1-1|-|-|TRBV28
TGTGCCAGCAGTTTTAGCCTCGGTGTGGCTTTCTTT
CASSFSLGVAFF
>TRBJ1-1|-|-|TRBV19
TGTGCCAGTAGTTTTGACAGGCCGAACACTGAAGCTTTCTTT
CASSFDRPNTEAFF
>TRBJ1-1|-|-|TRBV7-3
TGTGCCAGCAGCCCCAACTTCGGCACTGAAGCTTTCTTT
CASSPNFGTEAFF
>TRBJ1-4|-|-|TRBV11-2
TGTGCCAGCAGCTTTTGGGGTGCAACTAATGAAAAACTGTTTTTT
CASSFWGATNEKLFF
>TRBJ2-5|TRBD1|-|TRBV5-1
TGCGCCAGCAGCTTAGGGACAGGGGGCCACTCTGAGACCCAGTACTTC
CASSLGTGGHSETQYF
>TRBJ1-2|-|-|TRBV30
TGTGCGGGGGGTGCTACCGACTATGGCTACACCTTC
CAGGATDYGYTF
>TRBJ2-5|TRBD2|-|TRBV24-1
TGTGCCACCAGTGATCCGACTAGCGGGGCCCAAGAGACCCAGTACTTC
CATSDPTSGAQETQYF
>TRBJ1-5|TRBD1|-|TRBV27
TGTGCCAGCAGTTTATTTGCGACAGGGCATGACAATCAGCCCCAGCATTTT
CASSLFATGHDNQPQHF
>TRBJ1-5|-|-|TRBV6-5
TGTGCCAGCAGTCCCCCGGGCCAACAATACCAGCCCCAGCATTTT
CASSPPGQQYQPQHF
>TRBJ1-3|-|-|TRBV6-6
TGTGCCAGCAGTACCCGACAGGGAAACACCATATATTTT
CASSTRQGNTIYF
>TRBJ1-3|-|-|TRBV19
TGTGCCAGTAGTTCCCACATGGGGTTCTCTGGAAACACCATATATTTT
CASSSHMGFSGNTIYF
>TRBJ2-5|-|-|TRBV5-6
TGTGCCAGCAGCACCTGGGAACAGCTCCAAGAGACCCAGTACTTC
CASSTWEQLQETQYF
>TRBJ1-6|-|-|TRBV4-2
TGTGCCAGCAGCCAAGACAACTATAATTCACCCCTCCACTTT
CASSQDNYNSPLHF
>TRBJ2-2|-|-|TRBV12-3/TRBV12-4
TGTGCCAGCACCGGCTTAGATGAGCTGTTTTTT
CASTGLDELFF
>TRBJ2-1|TRBD2|-|TRBV19
TGTGCCCGTCGTAAGGGCGGGGGGGCGGAAAGGGTCAATGAGCAGTTCTTC
CARRKGGGAERVNEQFF
>TRBJ2-7|-|-|TRBV2
TGTGCCAGCAGTGTTCGGTGGAGCTCCTACGAGCAGTACTTC
CASSVRWSSYEQYF
>TRBJ2-1|TRBD1|-|TRBV5-1
TGCGCCAGCAGCATCGGACAGGGCTCCTACAATGAGCAGTTCTTC
CASSIGQGSYNEQFF
>TRBJ2-1|-|-|TRBV5-6
TGTGCCAGCAGCTCTATAAGGGCAACTCCCTACAATGAGCAGTTCTTC
CASSSIRATPYNEQFF
>TRBJ2-3|-|-|TRBV24-1
TGTGCCACCAGTGAAGGGGGCACAGATACGCAGTATTTT
CATSEGGTDTQYF
>TRBJ1-1|-|-|TRBV12-3/TRBV12-4
TGTGCCAGCAGTTTTTACAGCTACACTGAAGCTTTCTTT
CASSFYSYTEAFF
>TRBJ2-7|TRBD2|few|TRBV9
TGTGCCAGCAGCGTAGGTAGCGGGGCCTCCTACGAGCAGTACTTC
CASSVGSGASYEQYF
>TRBJ1-6|-|-|TRBV21-1
TGTGCCAGCAGCGCGTATCGGGGCCACTGTAATTCACCCCTCCACTTT
CASSAYRGHCNSPLHF
>TRBJ2-6|-|-|TRBV6-5
TGTGCCAGCAGAGCCCCATTCGCTGGGGCCAACGTCCTGACTTTC
CASRAPFAGANVLTF
>TRBJ2-5|-|-|TRBV5-8
TGTGCCAGCAGTCTTCCCGGGACAAAAGAGACCCAGTACTTC
CASSLPGTKETQYF
>TRBJ1-4|-|-|TRBV4-1
TGCGCCAGCAGCCACCAGGGCCCTAATGAAAAACTGTTTTTT
CASSHQGPNEKLFF
>TRBJ2-7|TRBD2|-|TRBV7-7
TGTGCCAGCAGTTATAAGCGGGGGCCGGTTTACGAGCAGTACTTC
CASSYKRGPVYEQYF
>TRBJ1-2|-|once|TRBV5-1
TGCGCCAGCAGACTTAGAGAGGCTCCGGGCTATGGCTACACCTTC
CASRLREAPGYGYTF
>TRBJ1-1|-|-|TRBV11-2
TGTGCCAGCAGCTTAACGGGATGGGAGGAAGCTTTCTTT
CASSLTGWEEAFF
>TRBJ2-2|TRBD2|-|TRBV7-9
TGTGCCAGCAGCTCTCGACTAGCTAGAGTCACCGGGGAGCTGTTTTTT
CASSSRLARVTGELFF
>TRBJ2-7|-|-|TRBV7-9
TGTGCCAGCAGCTTATCCCTCTACGAGCAGTACTTC
CASSLSLYEQYF
>TRBJ2-2|-|-|TRBV3-1/TRBV3-2
TGTGCCAGCAGCCAAGGAGGGGGTCACGGGGAGCTGTTTTTT
CASSQGGGHGELFF
>TRBJ1-2|TRBD1|-|TRBV6-5
TGTGCCAGCAGTAATACAGGGGTAAATGGCTACACCTTC
CASSNTGVNGYTF
>TRBJ2-7|-|-|TRBV5-4
TGTGCCAGCAGCTTGAGTCGGGGGTCTTTCTACGAGCAGTACTTC
CASSLSRGSFYEQYF
>TRBJ1-2|-|-|TRBV5-1
TGCGCCAGCAGCGCCGAAACAGGGCCGGATGGCTACACCTTC
CASSAETGPDGYTF
>TRBJ2-5|-|-|TRBV5-1
TGCGCCAGCAGCTCCGTTCCGGGACAACAAGAGACCCAGTACTTC
CASSSVPGQQETQYF
>TRBJ2-3|TRBD2|few|TRBV11-2
TGTGCCAGCAGCTTATTGACTAGCGGCTTAGATACGCAGTATTTT
CASSLLTSGLDTQYF
>TRBJ1-4|-|once|TRBV7-9
TGTGCCAGCAGCTTTAGGGAGTCCGGAACTAATGAAAAACTGTTTTTT
CASSFRESGTNEKLFF
>TRBJ2-5|TRBD1|few|TRBV5-1
TGCGCCAGCAGCCCAGGGACAGCTCAAGAGACCCAGTACTTC
CASSPGTAQETQYF
>TRBJ2-3|-|-|TRBV2
TGTGCCAGCATGGTCAACGGCAACACAGATACGCAGTATTTT
CASMVNGNTDTQYF
>TRBJ1-1|-|-|TRBV30
TGTGCCTGGAGTGTGGACGTGAACACTGAAGCTTTCTTT
CAWSVDVNTEAFF
>TRBJ2-5|TRBD1|-|TRBV18
TGTGCCAGCTCACGGGACAGGGACCAAGAGACCCAGTACTTC
CASSRDRDQETQYF
>TRBJ1-5|-|-|TRBV9
TGTGCCAGCAGCGTAGTAGAAGGGTCTCCCCAGCATTTT
CASSVVEGSPQHF
>TRBJ2-3|TRBD1|-|TRBV29-1
TGCAGCGTTTGGTGGACGGGACAGTACACAGATACGCAGTATTTT
CSVWWTGQYTDTQYF
>TRBJ2-7|-|once|TRBV23-1
TGCGCCAGCACCACCGGACGAGGATACGAGCAGTACTTC
CASTTGRGYEQYF
>TRBJ1-1|-|once|TRBV27
TGTGCCAGCAGTCTCCCCCTGGCGTCAGGGGCGGAGAACACTGAAGCTTTCTTT
CASSLPLASGAENTEAFF
>TRBJ1-1|-|-|TRBV18
TGTGCCAGCTCACCACTAAGGGGAACTGAAGCTTTCTTT
CASSPLRGTEAFF
>TRBJ2-2|-|-|TRBV5-1
TGCGCCAGCAGCCCCGACCCCACCGGGGAGCTGTTTTTT
CASSPDPTGELFF